This T cell receptor beta chain is drawn from a study of early T cells in non-severe SARS-CoV-2 infection. The wider study: Unpaired chains resulted from sequencing bulk RNA of unsorted whole blood. Overall study results and limits: There was a bias toward anti-spike CD8 responses in VDJdb matching, which missed private and CD4 specificities.

Individual cDNA molecules received unique molecular identifiers during library preparation. Using its own MiXCR run on the 5' RACE reads, TCRdb lists one record per CDR3 protein. In the table there are 85,000 to 100,000 distinct CDR3 sequences, 13% of which are singletons. CDR3 length: 17 amino acids. V lost 4 bases to trimming and J lost 0 bases; unmatched junction nucleotides: 8. Germline V gene sequence: CDR1 SGHRS, CDR2 YFSETQ. There are a few counts of this clonotype. Its antigen is as yet unknown. This receptor was identified in an adult who was a healthcare worker with PCR-confirmed SARS-CoV-2 infection or an uninfected control (not recorded which). Sequencing was performed on whole blood. The chain employs TRBV5-1 and TRBJ2-3; 10 bases align to TRBD2. The CDR3 coding sequence is TGCGCCAGCAGCCCTGCTCCTAGCGGGGGAAGCACAGATACGCAGTATTTT. This encodes CASSPAPSGGSTDTQYF.